A single T cell receptor (beta chain) is shown here with its context. There are 16 residues in the CDR3. V gave up 1 base and J gave up 0 bases, with 10 bases separating them. Germline loops: CDR1 SEHNR, CDR2 FQNEAQ (reference sequence). This sample stems from a study of blood T cell repertoires in COVID-19. Here immunoSEQ multiplex PCR was the method, and the copy in TCRdb shows in-frame clones only, minus some. The sample lists some 97,000 clones; 85% were seen once. This chain links TRBV7-9 with TRBJ2-1, with unresolved D. This TCR came from a man between 50 and 59 years old with active or convalescent COVID-19. Sequencing was carried out using peripheral blood. The CDR3 here is CASSLGQTVSYNEQFF. CDR3 coding DNA: TGTGCCAGCAGCTTAGGTCAAACAGTCTCCTACAATGAGCAGTTCTTC.